The T cell receptor (beta chain) described here comes from a study of human versus mouse CDR3 diversity and MHC coevolution. Profiled with immunoSEQ multiplex PCR; TCRdb holds only in-frame clones, not every one. The sample lists 86,000 or so clones, 80% to 95% occurring once. Germline assignment: CDR1 MDHEN and CDR2 SYDVKM. CDR3 size: 12 residues. This clone was recorded only once. The sequence was collected from a person aged 25 to 69 in good health. The specimen was naive CD4+ T cells from blood. Subset meaning: CD45RO-negative CD62L-positive naive CD4 T cells. This rearrangement joins TRBV28 to TRBJ2-5; no definite D call. The end of the DNA aligns better with TRBJ2-7, so the J call may be wrong. CDR3 loop: CASSLISYEQYF. DNA of the CDR3: TGTGCCAGCAGCTTGATCTCCTACGAGCAGTACTTC.